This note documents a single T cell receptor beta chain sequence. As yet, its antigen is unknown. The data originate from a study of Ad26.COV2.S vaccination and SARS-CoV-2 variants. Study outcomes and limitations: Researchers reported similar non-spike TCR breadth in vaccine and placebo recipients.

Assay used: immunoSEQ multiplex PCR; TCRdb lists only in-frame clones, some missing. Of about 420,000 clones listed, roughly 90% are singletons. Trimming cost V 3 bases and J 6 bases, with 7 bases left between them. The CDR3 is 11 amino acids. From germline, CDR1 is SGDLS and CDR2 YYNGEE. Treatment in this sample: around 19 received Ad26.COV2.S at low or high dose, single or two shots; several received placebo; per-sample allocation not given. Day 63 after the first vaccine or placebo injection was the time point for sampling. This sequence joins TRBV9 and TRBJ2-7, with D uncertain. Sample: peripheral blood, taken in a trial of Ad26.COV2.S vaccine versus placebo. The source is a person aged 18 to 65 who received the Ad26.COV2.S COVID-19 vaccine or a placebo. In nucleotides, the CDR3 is TGTGCCAGCAGCGAATCCCCCGAGCAGTACTTC. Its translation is CASSESPEQYF.